The clone carrying this T cell receptor beta chain was observed many times. The entry originates in a study of T cell clones after liver transplantation. Measured with immunoSEQ multiplex PCR; TCRdb has only the in-frame clones, and not every one. The sample includes 50,000 to 70,000 clones, around three quarters seen only once; the top ten take 2.8%. The CDR3 covers 14 residues. Germline loops: CDR1 LNHDA, CDR2 SQIVND (reference sequence). V lost 6 bases to trimming and J lost 1 base, with 9 bases between them. This TCR derives from a human patient who received a liver transplant. Part of the T cell pool may stem from the graft donor. The sequences come from CD4+ T cells from blood, collected at the roughly 16-month timepoint. The rearrangement uses TRBV19 and TRBJ1-4, with D possibly being TRBD1 (5 bases). The CDR3 bases are TGTGCCAGTAGAGAGACAGTAACTAATGAAAAACTGTTTTTT. Protein product: CASRETVTNEKLFF.